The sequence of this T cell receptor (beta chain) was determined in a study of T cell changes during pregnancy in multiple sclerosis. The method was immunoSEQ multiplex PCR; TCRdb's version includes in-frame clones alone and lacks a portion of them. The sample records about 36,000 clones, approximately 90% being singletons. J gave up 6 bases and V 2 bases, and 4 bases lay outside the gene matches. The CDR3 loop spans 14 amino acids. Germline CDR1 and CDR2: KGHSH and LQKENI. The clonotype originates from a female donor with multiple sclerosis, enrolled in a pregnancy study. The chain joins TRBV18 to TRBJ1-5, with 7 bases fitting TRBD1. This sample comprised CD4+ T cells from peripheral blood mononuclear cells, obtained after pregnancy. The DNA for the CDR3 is TGTGCCAGCTCACCATCGCAGGGGGGTCAGCCCCAGCATTTT. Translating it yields CASSPSQGGQPQHF.